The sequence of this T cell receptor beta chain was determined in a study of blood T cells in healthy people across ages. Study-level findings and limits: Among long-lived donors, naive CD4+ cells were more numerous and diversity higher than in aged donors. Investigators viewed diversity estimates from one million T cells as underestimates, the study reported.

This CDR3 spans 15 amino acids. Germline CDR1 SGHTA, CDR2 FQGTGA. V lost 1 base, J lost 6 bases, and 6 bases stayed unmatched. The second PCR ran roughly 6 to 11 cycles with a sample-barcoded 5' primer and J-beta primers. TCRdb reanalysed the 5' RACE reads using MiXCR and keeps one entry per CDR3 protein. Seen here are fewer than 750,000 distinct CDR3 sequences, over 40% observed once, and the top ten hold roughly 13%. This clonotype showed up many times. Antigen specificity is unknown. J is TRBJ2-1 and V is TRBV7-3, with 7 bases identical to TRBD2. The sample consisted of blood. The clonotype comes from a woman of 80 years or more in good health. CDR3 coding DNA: TGTGCCAGCAGCTTAATGCTAGCGGCCTCCAATGAGCAGTTCTTC. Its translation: CASSLMLAASNEQFF.